The clone carrying this TCR beta chain was picked up a small number of times. Its target is unknown. This sample was taken from a study of response to subunit inactivated influenza vaccine. TCRdb re-called the RT-PCR reads with MiXCR, one entry per CDR3 protein. The sample has 750,000 to 850,000 distinct CDR3 sequences; 18% are singletons. Trimming cost V 4 bases and J 8 bases, with 14 bases left between them. There are 13 residues in the CDR3. Germline-derived CDR1 and CDR2 are MNHEY and SVGEGT. Findings and caveats of the study: The authors put forward the suggestion that each seasonal influenza vaccination may bring in only a limited number of new T cells.

The chain recombines TRBV6-2 or TRBV6-3 with TRBJ2-5; D gene ambiguous. This TCR derives from a middle-aged man who received an inactivated influenza vaccine. Sample: PBMCs from blood, taken 5 days after vaccination. The CDR3 nucleotides read TGTGCCAGCAGTTTCCCCGGGCCGCAAACCCAGTACTTC. The encoded protein is CASSFPGPQTQYF.